The clone carrying this T cell receptor (beta chain) has a single count. Germline V gives CDR1 MNHEY, CDR2 SMNVEV (reference sequence). This CDR3 contains 14 residues. Trimming removed 6 bases at V and 7 bases at J, with 15 bases between. This sample stems from a study of blood T cell repertoires in COVID-19. Study background: Acute and convalescent COVID-19 samples came from the United States, Italy and Spain. The analysed material was cDNA or gDNA that came from T cells, B-cell-depleted T cells, or PBMCs.

In the source study's methods: Nucleated cell counts were estimated from reference gene primer amplification. Sequenced by immunoSEQ multiplex PCR; TCRdb stores in-frame clones only, minus some. V and J calls and clone size are given by that table; D and trimming were obtained from the DNA. The data hold approximately 160,000 clones, with about 86% observed a single time. The specimen sequenced was peripheral blood. The chain joins TRBV27 to TRBJ2-2; possibly TRBD1 for D (5 bases). This clonotype was sampled from a woman over 75 with acute or convalescent COVID-19. The CDR3 region is CASRKAGLDGELFF. CDR3 nucleotides: TGTGCCAGCAGGAAAGCAGGGTTGGACGGGGAGCTGTTTTTT.